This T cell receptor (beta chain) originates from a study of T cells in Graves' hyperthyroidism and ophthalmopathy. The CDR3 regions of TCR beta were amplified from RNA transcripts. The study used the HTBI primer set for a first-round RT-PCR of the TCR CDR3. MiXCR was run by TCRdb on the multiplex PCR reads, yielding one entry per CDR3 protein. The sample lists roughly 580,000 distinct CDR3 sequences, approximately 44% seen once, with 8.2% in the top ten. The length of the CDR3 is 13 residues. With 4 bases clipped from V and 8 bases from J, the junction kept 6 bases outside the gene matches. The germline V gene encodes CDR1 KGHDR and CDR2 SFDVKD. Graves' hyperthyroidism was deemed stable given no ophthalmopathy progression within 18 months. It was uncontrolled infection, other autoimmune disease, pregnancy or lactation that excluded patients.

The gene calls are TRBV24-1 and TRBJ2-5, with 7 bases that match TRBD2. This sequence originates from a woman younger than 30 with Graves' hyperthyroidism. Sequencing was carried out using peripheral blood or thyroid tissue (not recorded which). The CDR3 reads CATSEVAGVTQYF. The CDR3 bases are TGTGCCACCAGTGAGGTGGCGGGAGTCACCCAGTACTTC.